The 15 T cell receptor beta chains listed next were all sequenced from one sample in a study of spatial heterogeneity in lung cancer. Time point reported: sample taken at primary tumor resection. No cells were sorted before sequencing. The whole RNA sequenced was extracted from tumor, nontumor lung or frozen PBMC. In TCRdb, the 5' RACE reads were re-called with MiXCR into one record per CDR3 protein. The table lists under 100,000 distinct CDR3 sequences, roughly 9.5% of them singletons. The starting material was PBMCs, obtained at surgery. The receptors were gathered from a male donor with early-stage non-small cell lung cancer.

Many counts were recorded for this clonotype. This chain connects TRBV25-1 to TRBJ2-5; D gene ambiguous. Germline CDR1 and CDR2: MGHDK and SYGVNS. With 2 bases removed from V and 1 base from J, the gap between germline ends came to 8 bases. The CDR3 sequence is 14 residues long. CDR3 sequence reads: CASSEAPFQETQYF. The CDR3 DNA reads TGTGCCAGCAGTGAAGCACCGTTCCAAGAGACCCAGTACTTC.

This clonotype has more than one count but fewer than ten. This CDR3 is CAISEPPGLAGGGETQYF. Written as DNA, the CDR3 is TGTGCCATCAGTGAGCCGCCGGGACTAGCGGGAGGGGGAGAGACCCAGTACTTC. This rearrangement joins TRBV10-3 to TRBJ2-5; 16 bases agree with TRBD2. Losses at the gene ends were 2 bases for V and 4 bases for J; bases not matched to a gene: 7. The CDR3 runs 18 residues. CDR1 is ENHRY and CDR2 is SYGVKD in the germline V gene.

This clonotype came up a few times. This chain joins TRBV5-1 and TRBJ2-3, with 7 bases identical to TRBD1. Germline CDR1 and CDR2: SGHRS and YFSETQ. CDR3 length: 13 residues. V was pared by 4 bases and J by 3 bases, with 2 bases of the junction left unmatched. The CDR3 region is CASSRDRTDTQYF. The DNA of the CDR3 is TGCGCCAGCAGCCGGGACAGAACAGATACGCAGTATTTT.

This clonotype was seen more than once but under ten times. The chain is built from TRBV5-1 and TRBJ2-5; 13 positions match TRBD2. The germline V gene encodes CDR1 SGHRS and CDR2 YFSETQ. This CDR3 has 16 residues. Trimming removed 4 bases from V and 2 bases from J; junction bases left unmatched: 5. The CDR3 loop is CASSTGLAGYQETQYF. DNA for the CDR3: TGCGCCAGCAGCACGGGACTAGCGGGGTATCAAGAGACCCAGTACTTC.

The chain couples TRBV10-3 to TRBJ2-7, with D possibly matching TRBD1 (5 bases). The germline V gene encodes CDR1 ENHRY and CDR2 SYGVKD. This CDR3 has 15 residues. The V end lost 3 bases, the J end lost 0 bases, and 12 bases lay between the germline ends. CDR3 in amino acids: CAISERGGYSYEQYF. The CDR3 DNA is TGTGCCATCAGTGAAAGGGGCGGTTACTCCTACGAGCAGTACTTC.

V is TRBV27 and J is TRBJ2-7; TRBD2 aligns across 10 bases. From germline, CDR1 is MNHEY and CDR2 SMNVEV (reference sequence). V dropped 11 bases and J dropped 3; count of bases not matched to a gene: 10. The CDR3 totals 14 residues. The CDR3 sequence: CAPRLAGSYYEQYF. The DNA for the CDR3 is TGTGCCCCTCGACTAGCGGGTTCGTACTACGAGCAGTACTTC.

This clonotype was picked up a small number of times. V and J are TRBV7-9 and TRBJ2-3, with D hard to call. V shed 2 bases and J shed 3 bases, with 9 bases lying between them. The length of the CDR3 is 14 residues. Germline-derived CDR1 and CDR2 are SEHNR and FQNEAQ (reference sequence). Written as DNA, the CDR3 is TGTGCCAGCAGCTTATCCCTGGCGACAGATACGCAGTATTTT. Its translation is CASSLSLATDTQYF.

The sample holds many counts of this clonotype. J is TRBJ2-1 and V is TRBV5-1; no firm D call. From germline, CDR1 is SGHRS and CDR2 YFSETQ. Trimming stripped 0 bases from V and 8 bases from J, with 12 bases between. The CDR3 covers 14 residues. The CDR3 region has the DNA TGCGCCAGCAGCTTGGCCCAGGATGCCGATGAGCAGTTCTTC. Translated: CASSLAQDADEQFF.

This sequence joins TRBV5-6 and TRBJ2-1; 8 bases line up with TRBD2. Per the germline V gene, CDR1 is SGHDT and CDR2 is YYEEEE. This CDR3 is built from 15 residues. J was trimmed by 6 bases and V by 3 bases; bases with no gene match: 8. The CDR3 DNA reads as TGTGCCAGCAGCTCTATGACCCGGGGGGGCAATGAGCAGTTCTTC. Amino acids: CASSSMTRGGNEQFF.

This chain links TRBV28 with TRBJ2-3; D gene ambiguous. Deletions cut 5 bases from V and 6 bases from J, with 9 bases between. Germline values: CDR1 MDHEN, CDR2 SYDVKM. This CDR3 region has 12 residues. CDR3: CASSLLRDTQYF. For the CDR3, the DNA is TGTGCCAGCAGTCTCCTCAGGGATACGCAGTATTTT. Looking up the rest from reference TRBV28 and TRBJ2-3 gives the full variable domain: DVKVTQSSRYLVKRTGEKVFLECVQDMDHENMFWYRQDPGLGLRLIYFSYDVKMKEKGDIPEGYSVSREKKERFSLILESASTNQTSMYLCASSLLRDTQYFGPGTRLTVL.

This chain connects TRBV3-1 to TRBJ2-3, with D unresolved. Germline loops: CDR1 LGHDT, CDR2 YNNKEL (reference sequence). There are 14 residues in the CDR3. V was cut by 4 bases and J by 4 bases, with 12 bases left in between. The CDR3 loop is CASSPTLKADTQYF. CDR3 sequence (DNA): TGTGCCAGCAGCCCTACCTTAAAGGCAGATACGCAGTATTTT.

The V gene is TRBV5-1, the J gene TRBJ2-7; 15 bases map to TRBD2. CDR1 is SGHRS, CDR2 YFSETQ, per germline. The CDR3 runs to 15 residues. Trimming took 4 bases from V and 4 from J; bases not matched to a gene: 3. The DNA of the CDR3 is TGCGCCAGCAGCGGGACTAGCGGGAGGCAATACGAGCAGTACTTC. Its protein is CASSGTSGRQYEQYF.

Many counts were recorded for this clonotype. The rearrangement joins TRBV29-1 to TRBJ2-3; possible D gene TRBD1, 6 bases. CDR1 is SQVTM and CDR2 is ANQGSEA in the germline V gene. V dropped 6 bases and J dropped 4 bases, with 11 bases sitting between them. This CDR3 has 12 amino acids. The CDR3 DNA reads TGCAGCGTCAAACAGGGCTCAGATACGCAGTATTTT. Translation: CSVKQGSDTQYF.

This clonotype came up many times. The chain links TRBV7-8 to TRBJ2-2; 12 bases line up with TRBD2. The trim removed 4 bases at V and 8 bases at J, leaving 8 bases unmatched. The V gene's germline CDR1 is SGHVS and CDR2 FQNEAQ. The CDR3 is 16 amino acids. CDR3 in amino acids: CASSSPRTSGTGELFF. In DNA form, the CDR3 reads TGTGCCAGCAGCTCACCTCGGACTAGCGGGACTGGGGAGCTGTTTTTT.

The CDR3 DNA sequence: TGTGCCAGCAGCCACCGACTAGCGGAATACAATGAGCAGTTCTTC. Translation gives CASSHRLAEYNEQFF. The chain has TRBV11-3 and TRBJ2-1; 9 bases align to TRBD2. V trimming: 5 bases; J trimming: 4 bases; junction bases outside the gene matches: 6. CDR3 length equals 15 residues. Germline CDR1 SGHNT, CDR2 YENEEA.